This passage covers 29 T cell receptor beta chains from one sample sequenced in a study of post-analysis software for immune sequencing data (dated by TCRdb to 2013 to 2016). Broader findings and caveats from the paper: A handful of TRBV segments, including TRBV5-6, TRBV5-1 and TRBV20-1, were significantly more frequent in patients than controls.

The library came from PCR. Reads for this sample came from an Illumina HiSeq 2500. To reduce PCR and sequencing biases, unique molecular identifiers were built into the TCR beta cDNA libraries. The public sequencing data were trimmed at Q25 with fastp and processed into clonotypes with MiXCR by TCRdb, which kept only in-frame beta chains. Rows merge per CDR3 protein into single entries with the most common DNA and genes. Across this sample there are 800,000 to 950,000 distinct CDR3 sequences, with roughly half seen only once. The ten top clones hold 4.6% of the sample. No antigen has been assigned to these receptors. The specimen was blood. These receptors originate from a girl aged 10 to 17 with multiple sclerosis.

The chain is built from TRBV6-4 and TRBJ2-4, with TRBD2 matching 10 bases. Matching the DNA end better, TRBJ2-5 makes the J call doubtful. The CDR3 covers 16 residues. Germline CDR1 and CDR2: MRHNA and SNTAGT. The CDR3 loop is CASSPPGLANSETQYF. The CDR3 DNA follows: TGTGCCAGCAGTCCGCCGGGACTAGCGAATTCAGAGACCCAGTACTTC.

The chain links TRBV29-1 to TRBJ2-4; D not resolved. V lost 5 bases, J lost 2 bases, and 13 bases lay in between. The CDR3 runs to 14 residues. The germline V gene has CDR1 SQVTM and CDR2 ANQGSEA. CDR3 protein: CSVLKGSPKNIQYF. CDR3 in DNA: TGCAGCGTTCTTAAGGGTTCCCCCAAAAACATTCAGTACTTC.

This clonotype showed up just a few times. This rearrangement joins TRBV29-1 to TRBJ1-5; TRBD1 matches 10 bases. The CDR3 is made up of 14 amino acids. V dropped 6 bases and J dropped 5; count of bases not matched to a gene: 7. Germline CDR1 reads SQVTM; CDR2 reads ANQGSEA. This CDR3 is CSVGYGTGDQPQHF. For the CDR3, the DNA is TGCAGCGTGGGCTACGGGACAGGGGATCAGCCCCAGCATTTT.

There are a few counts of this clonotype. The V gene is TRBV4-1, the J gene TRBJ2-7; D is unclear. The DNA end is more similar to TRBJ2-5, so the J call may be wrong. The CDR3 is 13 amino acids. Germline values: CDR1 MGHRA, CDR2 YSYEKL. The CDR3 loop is CASSQRALETQYF. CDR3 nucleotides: TGCGCCAGCAGCCAGAGAGCTCTGGAGACCCAGTACTTC.

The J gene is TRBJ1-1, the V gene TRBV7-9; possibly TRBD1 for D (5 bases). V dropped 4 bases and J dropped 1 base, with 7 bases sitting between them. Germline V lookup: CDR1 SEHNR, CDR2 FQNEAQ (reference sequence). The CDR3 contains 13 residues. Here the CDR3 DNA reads TGTGCCAGCAGCTCCGGGGGGAACACTGAAGCTTTCTTT. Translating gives CASSSGGNTEAFF.

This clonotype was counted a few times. CDR3 region: CASRRQGASYEQYF. CDR3 nucleotides: TGTGCCAGCAGGAGACAGGGGGCTTCCTACGAGCAGTACTTC. V gene TRBV7-6 combines with J gene TRBJ2-7; 10 nucleotides align to TRBD1. With 6 bases clipped from V and 1 base from J, the junction kept 3 bases outside the gene matches. Germline V gene sequence: CDR1 SGHVS, CDR2 FNYEAQ. The CDR3 totals 14 residues.

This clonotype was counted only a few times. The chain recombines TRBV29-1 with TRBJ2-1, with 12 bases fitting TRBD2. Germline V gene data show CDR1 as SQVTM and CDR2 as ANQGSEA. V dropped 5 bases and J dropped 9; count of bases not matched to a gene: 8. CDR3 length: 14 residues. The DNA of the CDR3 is TGCAGCGTTCAACTAGCGGGAGGAGGGTCTGAGCAGTTCTTC. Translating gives CSVQLAGGGSEQFF.

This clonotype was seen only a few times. CDR3 nucleotide sequence: TGTGCCAGCAAACTTACAGGAGGCACTGAAGCTTTCTTT. It translates to CASKLTGGTEAFF. The chain has TRBV27 and TRBJ1-1; weak D call: TRBD1 (5 bases). Germline-derived CDR1 and CDR2 are MNHEY and SMNVEV (reference sequence). V was clipped by 7 bases and J by 4 bases, with 13 bases between them. There are 13 residues in the CDR3.

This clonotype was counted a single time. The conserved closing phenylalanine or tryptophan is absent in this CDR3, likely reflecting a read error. The CDR3 spells CSAAGYAPDTQYL. CDR3 DNA: TGCAGTGCTGCAGGATATGCCCCAGATACGCAGTATTTG. The chain joins TRBV20-1 to TRBJ2-3; D not resolved. Per germline, CDR1 DFQATT and CDR2 SNEGSKA (reference sequence). V was shortened by 5 bases and J by 4 bases, with 13 bases between the two germline ends. The CDR3 length is 13 residues.

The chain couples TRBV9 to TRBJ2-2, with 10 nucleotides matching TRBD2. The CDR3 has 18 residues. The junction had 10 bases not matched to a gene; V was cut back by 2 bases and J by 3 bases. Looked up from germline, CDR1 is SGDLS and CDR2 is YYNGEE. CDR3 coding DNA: TGTGCCAGCAGCGTGCGGGAACTAGCGGGGACTGACACCGGGGAGCTGTTTTTT. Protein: CASSVRELAGTDTGELFF.

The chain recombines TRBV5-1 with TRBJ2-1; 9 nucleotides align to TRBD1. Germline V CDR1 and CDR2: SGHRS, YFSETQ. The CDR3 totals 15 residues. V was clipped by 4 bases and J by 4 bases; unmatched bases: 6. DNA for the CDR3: TGCGCCAGCAGCACCTCCGGGACAGGGTACAATGAGCAGTTCTTC. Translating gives CASSTSGTGYNEQFF.

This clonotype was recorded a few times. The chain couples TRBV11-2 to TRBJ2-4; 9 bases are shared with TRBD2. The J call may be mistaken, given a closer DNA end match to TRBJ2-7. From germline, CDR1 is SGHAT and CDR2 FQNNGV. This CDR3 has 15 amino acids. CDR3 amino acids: CASSAFAGGNYEQYF. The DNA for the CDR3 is TGTGCCAGCAGCGCTTTCGCGGGAGGGAACTACGAGCAGTACTTC.

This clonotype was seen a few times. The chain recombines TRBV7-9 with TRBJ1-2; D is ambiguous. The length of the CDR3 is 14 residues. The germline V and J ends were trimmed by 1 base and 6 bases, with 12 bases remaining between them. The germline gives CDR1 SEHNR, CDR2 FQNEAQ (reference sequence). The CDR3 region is CASSLDTDVDGYTF. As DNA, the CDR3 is TGTGCCAGCAGCTTAGATACGGACGTCGATGGCTACACCTTC.

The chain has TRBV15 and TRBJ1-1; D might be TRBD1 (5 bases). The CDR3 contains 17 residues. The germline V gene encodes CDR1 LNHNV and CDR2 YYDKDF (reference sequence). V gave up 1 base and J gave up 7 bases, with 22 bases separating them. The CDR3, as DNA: TGTGCCACCAGCAGAGGTGGAGGGGCTCGCCTCATTGGTGAAGCTTTCTTT. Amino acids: CATSRGGGARLIGEAFF.

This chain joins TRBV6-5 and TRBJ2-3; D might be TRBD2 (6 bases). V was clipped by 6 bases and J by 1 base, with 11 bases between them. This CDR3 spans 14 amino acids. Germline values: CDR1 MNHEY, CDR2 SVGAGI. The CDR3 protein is CASRPGGRTDTQYF. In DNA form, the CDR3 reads TGTGCCAGCAGACCCGGGGGACGCACAGATACGCAGTATTTT.

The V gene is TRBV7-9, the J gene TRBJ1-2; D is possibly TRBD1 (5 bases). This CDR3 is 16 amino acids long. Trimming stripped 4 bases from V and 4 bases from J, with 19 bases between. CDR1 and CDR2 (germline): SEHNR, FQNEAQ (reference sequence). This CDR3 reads CASSYPAGTVSYGYTF. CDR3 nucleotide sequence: TGTGCCAGCAGCTACCCCGCGGGGACCGTAAGCTATGGCTACACCTTC.

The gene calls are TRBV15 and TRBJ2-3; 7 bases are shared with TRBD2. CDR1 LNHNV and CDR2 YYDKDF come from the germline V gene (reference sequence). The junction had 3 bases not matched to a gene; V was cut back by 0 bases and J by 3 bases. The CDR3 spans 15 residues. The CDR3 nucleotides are TGTGCCACCAGCAGAGATGGCGGGAGTACAGATACGCAGTATTTT. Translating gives CATSRDGGSTDTQYF. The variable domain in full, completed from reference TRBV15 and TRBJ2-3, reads DAMVIQNPRYQVTQFGKPVTLSCSQTLNHNVMYWYQQKSSQAPKLLFHYYDKDFNNEADTPDNFQSRRPNTSFCFLDIRSPGLGDTAMYLCATSRDGGSTDTQYFGPGTRLTVL.

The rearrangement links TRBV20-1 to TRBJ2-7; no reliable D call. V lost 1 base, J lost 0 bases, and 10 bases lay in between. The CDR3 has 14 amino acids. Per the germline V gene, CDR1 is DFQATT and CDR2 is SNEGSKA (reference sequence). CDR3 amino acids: CSARAGPFSYEQYF. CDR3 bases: TGCAGTGCTAGAGCCGGGCCGTTCTCCTACGAGCAGTACTTC.

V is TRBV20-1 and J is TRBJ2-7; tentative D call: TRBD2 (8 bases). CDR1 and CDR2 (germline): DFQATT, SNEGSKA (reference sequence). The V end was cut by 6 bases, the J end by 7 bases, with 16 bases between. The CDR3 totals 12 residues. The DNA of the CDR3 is TGCAGTGCCGGGAGGGGGCCGCTAGAGCAGTACTTC. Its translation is CSAGRGPLEQYF.

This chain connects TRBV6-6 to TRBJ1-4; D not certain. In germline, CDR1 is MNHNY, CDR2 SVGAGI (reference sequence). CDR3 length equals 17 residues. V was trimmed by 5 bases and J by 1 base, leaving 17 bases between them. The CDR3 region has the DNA TGTGCCAGCAGTCGAGGTCCCCCCAGGCTAACTAATGAAAAACTGTTTTTT. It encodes CASSRGPPRLTNEKLFF.

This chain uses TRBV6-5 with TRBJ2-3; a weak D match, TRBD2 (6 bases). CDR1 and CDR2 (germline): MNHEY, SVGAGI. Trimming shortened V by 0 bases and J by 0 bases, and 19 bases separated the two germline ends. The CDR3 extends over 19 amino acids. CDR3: CASSYSFSGLRPSTDTQYF. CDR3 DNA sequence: TGTGCCAGCAGTTACTCGTTCAGCGGGTTACGACCTAGCACAGATACGCAGTATTTT.

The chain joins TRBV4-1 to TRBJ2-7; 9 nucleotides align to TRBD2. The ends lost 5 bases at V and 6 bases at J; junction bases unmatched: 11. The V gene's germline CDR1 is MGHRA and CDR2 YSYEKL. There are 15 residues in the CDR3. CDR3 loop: CASSAGTSLFSEQYF. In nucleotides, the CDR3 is TGCGCCAGCAGCGCCGGGACTAGCTTGTTCAGCGAGCAGTACTTC.

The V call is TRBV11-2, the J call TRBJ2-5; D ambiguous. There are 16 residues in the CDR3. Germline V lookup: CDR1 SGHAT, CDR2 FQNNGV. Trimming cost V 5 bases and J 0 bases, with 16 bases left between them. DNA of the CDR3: TGTGCCAGCAGCCACCTACAGAACCGGTACCAAGAGACCCAGTACTTC. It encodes CASSHLQNRYQETQYF.

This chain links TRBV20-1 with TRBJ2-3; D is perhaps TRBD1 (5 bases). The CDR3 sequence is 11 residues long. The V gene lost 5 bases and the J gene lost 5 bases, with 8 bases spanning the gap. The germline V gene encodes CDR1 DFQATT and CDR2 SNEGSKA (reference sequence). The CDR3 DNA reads TGCAGTGCTCTCAGGGAAGATACGCAGTATTTT. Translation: CSALREDTQYF.

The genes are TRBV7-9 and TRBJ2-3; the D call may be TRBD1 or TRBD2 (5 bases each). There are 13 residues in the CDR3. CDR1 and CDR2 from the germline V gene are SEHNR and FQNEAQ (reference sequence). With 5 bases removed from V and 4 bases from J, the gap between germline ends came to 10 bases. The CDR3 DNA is TGTGCCAGCAGCCCACCGGGGCCAGATACGCAGTATTTT. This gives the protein CASSPPGPDTQYF.

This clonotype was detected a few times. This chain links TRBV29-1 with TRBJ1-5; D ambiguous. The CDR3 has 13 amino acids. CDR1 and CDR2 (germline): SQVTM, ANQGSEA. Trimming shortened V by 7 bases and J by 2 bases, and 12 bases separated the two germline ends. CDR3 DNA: TGCAGCGCGTCGGGTGTGGGCAATCAGCCCCAGCATTTT. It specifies CSASGVGNQPQHF.

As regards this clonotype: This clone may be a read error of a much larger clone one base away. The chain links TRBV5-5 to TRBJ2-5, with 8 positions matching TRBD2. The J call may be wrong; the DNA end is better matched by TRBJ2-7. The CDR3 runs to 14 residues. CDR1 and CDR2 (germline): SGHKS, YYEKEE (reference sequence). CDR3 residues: CASSLAAGVYEQYF. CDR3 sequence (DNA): TGTGCCAGCAGCTTGGCAGCGGGGGTCTACGAGCAGTACTTC.

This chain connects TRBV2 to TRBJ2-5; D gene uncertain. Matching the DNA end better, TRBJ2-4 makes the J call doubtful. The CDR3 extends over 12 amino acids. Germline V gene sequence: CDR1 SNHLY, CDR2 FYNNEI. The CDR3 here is CASSVLQNIQYF. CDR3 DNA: TGTGCCAGCAGTGTGCTCCAAAACATTCAGTACTTC.

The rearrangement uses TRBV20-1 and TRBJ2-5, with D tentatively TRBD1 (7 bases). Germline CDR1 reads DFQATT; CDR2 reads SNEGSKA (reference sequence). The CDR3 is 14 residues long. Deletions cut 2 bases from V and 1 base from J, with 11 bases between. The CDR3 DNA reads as TGCAGTGCTAGACGCGGGACAGTCCAAGAGACCCAGTACTTC. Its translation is CSARRGTVQETQYF.